This TCR beta chain was obtained from a study of identical twins. Using its own MiXCR run on the 5' RACE reads, TCRdb lists one record per CDR3 protein. The table shows roughly 710,000 distinct CDR3 sequences, with roughly 6% occurring only once. Overall study findings and caveats: Where beta out-of-frame sequences were concerned, excess twin sharing was weaker.

J lost 1 base, V lost 1 base, and 6 bases had no gene match. This CDR3 region has 16 residues. In germline, CDR1 is MDHEN, CDR2 SYDVKM. In this sample, this clonotype turned up many times. The antigen remains undetermined. The chain has TRBV28 and TRBJ2-5; 7 bases are shared with TRBD2. Input material: naive T cells sorted from blood. This receptor was identified in a man between 18 and 35 years old in good health. The CDR3 loop is CASSLFPGGPQETQYF. In DNA, the CDR3 is TGTGCCAGCAGTTTATTTCCGGGAGGCCCCCAAGAGACCCAGTACTTC.